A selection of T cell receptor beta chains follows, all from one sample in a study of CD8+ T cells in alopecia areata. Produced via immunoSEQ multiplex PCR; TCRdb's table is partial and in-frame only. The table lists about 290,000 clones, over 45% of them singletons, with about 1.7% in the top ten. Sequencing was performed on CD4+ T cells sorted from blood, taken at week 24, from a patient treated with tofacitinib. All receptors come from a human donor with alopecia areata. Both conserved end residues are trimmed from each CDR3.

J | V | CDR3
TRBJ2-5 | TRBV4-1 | ASSHREGETQY
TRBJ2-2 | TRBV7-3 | ASSFGQTTGELF
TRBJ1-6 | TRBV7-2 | ASSPGWQGSPLH
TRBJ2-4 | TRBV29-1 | SVGVGKNIQY
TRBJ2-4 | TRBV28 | ASSPSPGTAKNIQY
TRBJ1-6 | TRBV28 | ASSFTLPNSPLH
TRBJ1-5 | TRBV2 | ASMGGYRQPQH
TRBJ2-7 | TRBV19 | ASSIAGYEQY
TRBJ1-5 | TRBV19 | ASSISQGGGNQPQH
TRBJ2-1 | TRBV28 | ASAIKGYEQF
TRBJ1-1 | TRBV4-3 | ASSQVWDTEAF
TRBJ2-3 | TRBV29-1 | SVEGTAETSTDTQY
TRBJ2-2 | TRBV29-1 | SVGQDTGELF
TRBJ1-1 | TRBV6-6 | ASSYRQGGDTEAF
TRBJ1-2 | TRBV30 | AWSVSGGGSYGYT
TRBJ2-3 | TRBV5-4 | ASGLTGTDTQY
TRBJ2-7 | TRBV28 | ATNSGGPYEQY
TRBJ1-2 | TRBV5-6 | ASSLSQGLRGYT
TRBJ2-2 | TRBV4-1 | ASSQEGPPDHTYTGELF
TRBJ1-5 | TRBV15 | ATSRDRAGNQPQH
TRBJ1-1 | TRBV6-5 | ASSPPGTNTEAF
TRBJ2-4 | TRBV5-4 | ASSRQGAKNIQY
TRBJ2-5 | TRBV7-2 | ASSLRGLETQY
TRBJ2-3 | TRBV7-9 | ASSSPGRDTQY
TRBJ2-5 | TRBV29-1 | SAEGPQETQY
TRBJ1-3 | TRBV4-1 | ASSPEQGAAAIY
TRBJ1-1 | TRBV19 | ASSIDRAEAF
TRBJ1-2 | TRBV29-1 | SVEGDRNYGYT
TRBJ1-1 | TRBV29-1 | SASGSRNTEAF
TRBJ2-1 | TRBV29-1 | SADSSYNEQF
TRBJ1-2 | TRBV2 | ASSGVNYGYT
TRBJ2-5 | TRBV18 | ASSPQETQY
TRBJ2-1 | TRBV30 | ASDAGLAIANEQF
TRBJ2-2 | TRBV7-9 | ASSSYRDFNTGELF
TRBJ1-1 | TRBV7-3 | ASSATGGVTEAF
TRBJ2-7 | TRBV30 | AWRGISYEQY
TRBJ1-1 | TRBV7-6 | ASSLVAAEAF
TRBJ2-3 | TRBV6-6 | ASHSHRTDTQY
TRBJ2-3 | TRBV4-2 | ASSQDLMSTDTQY
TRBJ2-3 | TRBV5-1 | ASSTGGLTDTQY
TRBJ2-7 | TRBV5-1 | ASSIDRGNEQY